This T cell receptor (beta chain) was profiled in a study of blood T cell repertoires in COVID-19. In the study overall: Researchers got acute and convalescent COVID-19 samples from the United States, Italy and Spain.

This CDR3 is 17 amino acids long. Germline V lookup: CDR1 MNHEY, CDR2 SVGEGT. After removal of 1 base from V and 1 base from J, the junction contained 5 bases not matched to a gene. This clone was seen more than once but under ten times. In the authors' methods: Reference gene primers were amplified, and this amplification served to estimate nucleated cell counts. Only in-frame clones appear in the TCRdb table, and some are missing; sequencing was by immunoSEQ multiplex PCR. Clone size and the V and J calls come from that table; the DNA yielded D and trimming. The sample holds over 250,000 clones, over 80% seen once.

This rearrangement joins TRBV6-2 or TRBV6-3 to TRBJ2-2; 8 bases agree with TRBD1. The clonotype originates from a middle-aged woman who had recovered from COVID-19. The sequenced sample was peripheral blood. The chain's CDR3 is CASSYWPGQGNTGELFF. The CDR3 DNA reads TGTGCCAGCAGTTACTGGCCCGGACAGGGGAACACCGGGGAGCTGTTTTTT.